This T cell receptor (beta chain) was recovered during a study of T-cell memory formation after mild COVID-19. TCRdb independently ran MiXCR on the 5' RACE reads; one entry per CDR3 protein. The sample holds approximately 350,000 distinct CDR3 sequences, over 13% seen once. This CDR3 has 11 residues. The V and J ends lost 7 bases and 8 bases, in that order; junction bases with no gene match: 4. Germline CDR1 and CDR2: MGHRA and YSYEKL. Study-level results: Clones that contracted from day 15 to 85 had balanced CD4/CD8; later expanders were CD4+ biased. Pre-infection memory carried some responding clones, suggesting that cross-reactive memory joined. The second-wave clones peaking on day 37 were not confirmed as SARS-CoV-2-specific.

A word on this clonotype: No antigen is known for it.

V is TRBV4-1 and J is TRBJ1-2; TRBD1 aligns across 7 bases. The receptor's source is a man between 18 and 35 years old who had mild COVID-19 (a few samples of this study predate the infection). Cell type and time point are not known. Specimen: PBMCs or a T cell subset sorted from them (not recorded which). CDR3 DNA sequence: TGCGCCAGCACGCAGGGGGTGGGCTACACCTTC. As protein: CASTQGVGYTF.